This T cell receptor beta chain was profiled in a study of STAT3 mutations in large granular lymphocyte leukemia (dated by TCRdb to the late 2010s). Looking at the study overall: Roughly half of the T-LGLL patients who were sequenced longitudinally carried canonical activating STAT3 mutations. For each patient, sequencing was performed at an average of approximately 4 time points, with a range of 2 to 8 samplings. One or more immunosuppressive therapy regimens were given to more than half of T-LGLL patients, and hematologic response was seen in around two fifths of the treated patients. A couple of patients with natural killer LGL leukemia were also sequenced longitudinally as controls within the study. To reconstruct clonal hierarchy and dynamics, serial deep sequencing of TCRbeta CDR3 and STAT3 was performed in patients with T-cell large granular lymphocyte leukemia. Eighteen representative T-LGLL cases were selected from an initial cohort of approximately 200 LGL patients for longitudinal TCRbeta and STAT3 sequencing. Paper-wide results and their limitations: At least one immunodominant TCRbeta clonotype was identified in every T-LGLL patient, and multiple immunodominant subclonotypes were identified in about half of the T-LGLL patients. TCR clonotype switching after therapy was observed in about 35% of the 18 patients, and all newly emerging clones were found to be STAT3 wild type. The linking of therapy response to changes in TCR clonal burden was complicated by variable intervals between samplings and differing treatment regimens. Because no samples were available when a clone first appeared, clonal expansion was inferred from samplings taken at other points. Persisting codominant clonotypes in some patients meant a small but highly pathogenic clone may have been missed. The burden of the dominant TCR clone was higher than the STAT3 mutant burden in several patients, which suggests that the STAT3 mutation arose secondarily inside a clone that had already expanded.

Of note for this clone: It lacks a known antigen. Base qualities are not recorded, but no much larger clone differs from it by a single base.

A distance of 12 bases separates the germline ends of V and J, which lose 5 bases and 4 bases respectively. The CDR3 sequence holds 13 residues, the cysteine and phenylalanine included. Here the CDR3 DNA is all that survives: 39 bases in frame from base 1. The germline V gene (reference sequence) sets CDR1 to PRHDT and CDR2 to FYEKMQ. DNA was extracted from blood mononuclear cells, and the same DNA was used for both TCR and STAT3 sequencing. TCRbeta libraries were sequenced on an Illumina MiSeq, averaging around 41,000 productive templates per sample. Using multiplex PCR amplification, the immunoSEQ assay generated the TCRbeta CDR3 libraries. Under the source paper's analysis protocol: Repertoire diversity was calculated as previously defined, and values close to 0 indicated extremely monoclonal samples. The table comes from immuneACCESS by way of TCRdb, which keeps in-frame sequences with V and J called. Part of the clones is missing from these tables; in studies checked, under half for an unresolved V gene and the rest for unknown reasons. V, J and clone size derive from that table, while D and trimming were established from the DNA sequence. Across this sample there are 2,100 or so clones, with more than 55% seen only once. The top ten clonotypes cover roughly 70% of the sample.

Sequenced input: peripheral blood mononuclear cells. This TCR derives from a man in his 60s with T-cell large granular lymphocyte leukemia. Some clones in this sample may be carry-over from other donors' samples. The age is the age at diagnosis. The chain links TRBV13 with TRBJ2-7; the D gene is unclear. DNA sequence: TGTGCCAGCAGCGGCAGGAGTATGTACGAGCAGTACTTC. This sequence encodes CASSGRSMYEQYF.